This T cell receptor beta chain was documented in a study of OX40 agonist ivuxolimab in advanced cancers. Study as a whole: Patients received intravenous ivuxolimab every 2 weeks at 0.01 to 10 mg/kg. Patients undergoing dose escalation presented with hepatocellular carcinoma, melanoma, renal cell or head and neck cancer. Three dose-escalation patients had partial responses: one with hepatocellular carcinoma and two with cutaneous melanoma.

In germline, CDR1 is LGHNA, CDR2 YNFKEQ. The CDR3 has 14 amino acids. The V end lost 2 bases, the J end lost 5 bases, and 12 bases lay between the germline ends. Sequencing used immunoSEQ multiplex PCR; TCRdb keeps in-frame clones, though not all of them. The sample includes approximately 70,000 clones, about four fifths of them seen just once. The chain combines TRBV4-2 with TRBJ1-2; D remains unclear. Sequenced here: CD4+ or CD8+ T cells sorted from blood, sampled in a trial of the OX40 agonist ivuxolimab. The source of this sequence is an adult with an advanced solid tumor such as melanoma, head and neck, liver or kidney cancer. CDR3: CASSQLQVRYGYTF. The CDR3 DNA reads TGTGCCAGCAGCCAACTCCAGGTTAGGTATGGCTACACCTTC.